The clone carrying this T cell receptor (beta chain) was seen at least ten times. The data stem from a study of T cells in Graves' hyperthyroidism and ophthalmopathy. Authors of the study amplified TCR beta CDR3 regions from RNA transcripts. TCR CDR3 regions were first amplified by RT-PCR with HTBI primers. MiXCR, run by TCRdb on the multiplex PCR reads, gives a single entry per CDR3 protein. The table records around 400,000 distinct CDR3 sequences, more than 15% of them present only once. The source of this sequence is a woman aged 18-29 years with Graves' hyperthyroidism that later progressed to Graves' ophthalmopathy. The specimen was blood.

The CDR3 loop reads CASSPSRMTYEQYF. The CDR3 coding sequence is TGTGCCAGCAGCCCCAGCAGGATGACCTACGAGCAGTACTTC. This chain links TRBV7-8 with TRBJ2-7; D unresolved. The CDR3 is made up of 14 amino acids. Germline values: CDR1 SGHVS, CDR2 FQNEAQ. Trimming stripped 5 bases from V and 2 bases from J, with 13 bases between.